This T cell receptor (beta chain) stems from a study of Graves' ophthalmopathy and Graves' hyperthyroidism. Where ophthalmopathy was present, donors had moderate-to-severe activity, CAS ≥3, NOSPECS ≥4 and duration under 3 months. Ten or more counts support this clonotype. Germline CDR1 and CDR2: SGHAT and FQNNGV. V was cut by 1 base and J by 6 bases, with 13 bases left in between. The CDR3 length is 14 residues. Amplified material comprised TCR beta CDR3 regions derived from RNA transcripts. The first-round RT-PCR employed HTBI primers together with the Qiagen OneStep RT-PCR kit. A multiplex PCR was then performed as the second round. Each CDR3 protein is one row after TCRdb ran MiXCR on the multiplex PCR reads. Here the sample spans some 390,000 distinct CDR3 sequences, roughly 18% being singletons.

The sequence was obtained from a woman aged 18 to 35 with Graves' ophthalmopathy. The specimen was peripheral blood. The chain has TRBV11-2 and TRBJ2-7, with D perhaps being TRBD1 or TRBD2 (6 bases each). CDR3 in DNA: TGTGCCAGCAGCTTAGCCCGGGGGCCAAGCGAGCAGTACTTC. Residues: CASSLARGPSEQYF.